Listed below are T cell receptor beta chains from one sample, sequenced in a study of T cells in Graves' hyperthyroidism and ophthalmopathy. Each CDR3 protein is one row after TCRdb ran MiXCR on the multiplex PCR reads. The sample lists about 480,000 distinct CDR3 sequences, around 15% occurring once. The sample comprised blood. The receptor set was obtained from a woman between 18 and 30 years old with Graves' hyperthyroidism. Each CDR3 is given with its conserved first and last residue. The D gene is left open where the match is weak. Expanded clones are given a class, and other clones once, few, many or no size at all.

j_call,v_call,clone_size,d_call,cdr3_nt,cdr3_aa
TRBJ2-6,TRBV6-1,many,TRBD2,TGTGCCAGCAGTGCCGGGGAGGGCGCTGGGGCCAACGTCCTGACTTTC,CASSAGEGAGANVLTF
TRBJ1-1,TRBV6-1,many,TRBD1,TGTGCCAGCAGTCCGACAGGGGGCTTTCTCTCGTACACTGAAGCTTTCTTT,CASSPTGGFLSYTEAFF
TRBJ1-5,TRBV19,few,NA,TGTGCCAGTAGTGCGTACGGGGGTCAGCCCCAGCATTTT,CASSAYGGQPQHF
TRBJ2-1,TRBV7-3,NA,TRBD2,TGTGCCAGCAGCTTTGACCCGGGACTAGTTAGCTATGAGCAGTTCTTC,CASSFDPGLVSYEQFF
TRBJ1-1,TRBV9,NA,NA,TGTGCCAGCAGCGTATATGTGAACACTGAAGCTTTCTTT,CASSVYVNTEAFF
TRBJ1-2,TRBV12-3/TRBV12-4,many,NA,TGTGCCAGCAGTCCCTCCTCCAGGGACCTTGTCTATGGCTACACCTTC,CASSPSSRDLVYGYTF
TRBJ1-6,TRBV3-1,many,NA,TGTGCCAGCAGCCGGAACTCCTATAATTCACCCCTCCACTTT,CASSRNSYNSPLHF
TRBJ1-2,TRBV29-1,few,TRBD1,TGCAGCGCTGGACAGGGGGCATATGGCTACACCTTC,CSAGQGAYGYTF
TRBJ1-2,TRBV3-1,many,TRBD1,TGTGCCAGCAGCCAAGAAGGGGGCGGCTATGGCTACACCTTC,CASSQEGGGYGYTF
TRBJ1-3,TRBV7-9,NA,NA,TGTGCCAGCAGACCCGCCCTGGGACTAGCCAAATATTTT,CASRPALGLAKYF
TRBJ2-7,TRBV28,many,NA,TGTGCCAGCAGTTTCTGGGCAGGGTCTCGCTACGAGCAGTACTTC,CASSFWAGSRYEQYF
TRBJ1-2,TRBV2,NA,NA,TGTGCCAGCAGTGCCCCCGGGGTCGTAGGATATGGCTACACCTTC,CASSAPGVVGYGYTF
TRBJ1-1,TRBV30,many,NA,TGTGCCTGGAGTGTAAACAGCGGCGATGAAGCTTTCTTT,CAWSVNSGDEAFF
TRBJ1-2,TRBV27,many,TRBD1,TGTGCCAGCAGAAATCCTCCTGGGACAGGGGCTTATGGCTACACCTTC,CASRNPPGTGAYGYTF
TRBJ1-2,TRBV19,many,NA,TGTGCCAGTAGTAACAACTATGGCTACACCTTC,CASSNNYGYTF
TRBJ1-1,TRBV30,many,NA,TGTGCCTGGACAATTTCGGACACCTACACTGAAGCTTTCTTT,CAWTISDTYTEAFF
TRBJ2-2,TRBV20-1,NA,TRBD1,TGCAGTGCTATCAGACAGGGAGTCAACACCGGGGAGCTGTTTTTT,CSAIRQGVNTGELFF
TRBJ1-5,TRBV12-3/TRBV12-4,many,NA,TGTGCCAGCAGCTCGGGGATGGTTAGCAATCAGCCCCAGCATTTT,CASSSGMVSNQPQHF
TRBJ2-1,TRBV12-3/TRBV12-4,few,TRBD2,TGTGCCAGCAGTTTTGGTCTGAGCGGGAGCTCCTACAATGAGCAGTTCTTC,CASSFGLSGSSYNEQFF
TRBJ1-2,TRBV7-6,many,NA,TGTGCCAGCAGCTTAGCGGTTGGGGCCGACTATGGCTACACCTTC,CASSLAVGADYGYTF
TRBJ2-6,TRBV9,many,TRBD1,TGTGCCAGCAGCGCCGGACAGGTACACTCTGGGGCCAACGTCCTGACTTTC,CASSAGQVHSGANVLTF
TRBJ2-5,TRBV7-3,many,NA,TGTGCCAGCAGCTTAACGGGGTTACAAGAGACCCAGTACTTC,CASSLTGLQETQYF
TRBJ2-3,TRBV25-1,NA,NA,TGTGCCAGCAGGGAGGACAGCACAGATACGCAGTATTTT,CASREDSTDTQYF
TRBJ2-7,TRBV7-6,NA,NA,TGTGCCAGCAGCAACCGGGACGGCTCCTACGAGCAGTACTTC,CASSNRDGSYEQYF
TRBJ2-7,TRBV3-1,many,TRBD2,TGTGCCAGCAGCCAACCGGGACTAGCGGGACTGATCTACGAGCAGTACTTC,CASSQPGLAGLIYEQYF
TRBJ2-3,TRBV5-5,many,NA,TGTGCCAGCAGCCCTATGAGGCGCACAGATACGCAGTATTTT,CASSPMRRTDTQYF
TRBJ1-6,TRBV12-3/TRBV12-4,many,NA,TGTGCCAGCAGCCCCGTTCTGGCTCCCCTCCACTTT,CASSPVLAPLHF
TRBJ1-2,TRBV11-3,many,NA,TGTGCCAGCAGACCAGTCAACTGCAGGACCACCAACTGTGATGGCTACACCTTC,CASRPVNCRTTNCDGYTF
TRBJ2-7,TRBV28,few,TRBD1,TGTGCCAGCAGTTTATGGGACACAGGGGGCCGGGAGCAGTACTTC,CASSLWDTGGREQYF
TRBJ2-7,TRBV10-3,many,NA,TGTGCCATCAGTGAGTCCGGGACGGATCCCTACGAGCAGTACTTC,CAISESGTDPYEQYF
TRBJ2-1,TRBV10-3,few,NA,TGTGCCATCAGTGAATACAATGAGCAGTTCTTC,CAISEYNEQFF
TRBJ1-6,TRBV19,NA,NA,TGTGCCAGTAGTATAAGACCTCCGGGGGGTTCACCCCTCCACTTT,CASSIRPPGGSPLHF
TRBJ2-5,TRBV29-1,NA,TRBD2,TGCAGCGCCACGGGACTAGCGGGAGCAGGCGAGACCCAGTACTTC,CSATGLAGAGETQYF
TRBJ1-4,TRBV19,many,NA,TGTGCCAGTAGTATTCAGGACAGTGGGAATGAAAAACTGTTTTTT,CASSIQDSGNEKLFF
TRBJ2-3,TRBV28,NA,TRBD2,TGTGCCAGCAGTACTAGCGGGACTCTCACAGATACGCAGTATTTT,CASSTSGTLTDTQYF
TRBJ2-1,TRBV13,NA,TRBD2,TGTGCCAGCAGCATAGCCGGACTAGCGGGAAGAAGAAATGAGCAGTTCTTC,CASSIAGLAGRRNEQFF
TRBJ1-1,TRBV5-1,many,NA,TGCGCCAGCAGCTTGTATGAGACATATAACACTGAAGCTTTCTTT,CASSLYETYNTEAFF
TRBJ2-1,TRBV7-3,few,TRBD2,TGTGCCAGCAGCTTAAAGGGACTAGGGGCTTACAATGAGCAGTTCTTC,CASSLKGLGAYNEQFF
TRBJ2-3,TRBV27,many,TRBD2,TGTGCCAGCAGTTGGACTAGCGGAAGCACAGATACGCAGTATTTT,CASSWTSGSTDTQYF
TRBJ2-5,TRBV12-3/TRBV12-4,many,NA,TGTGCCAGCAGTTTAAGGTCTAGCTTAGAGACCCAGTACTTC,CASSLRSSLETQYF